This T cell receptor beta chain was recorded in a study of early T cells in non-severe SARS-CoV-2 infection. Whole-study results and caveats: The study's VDJdb matching favored anti-spike CD8 responses and missed private and CD4 specificities.

This clonotype was observed many times. The antigen is not known. The protocol attached unique molecular identifiers to individual cDNA molecules. MiXCR, applied by TCRdb to the 5' RACE reads, yields one record per CDR3 protein. Of 35,000 to 40,000 distinct CDR3 sequences listed, 5.8% were seen once; the top ten hold around 25%. The material sequenced was whole blood. The sequence was collected from an adult who was a healthcare worker with PCR-confirmed SARS-CoV-2 infection or an uninfected control (not recorded which).

CDR3 in amino acids: CASSLEQGGSNQPQHF. In DNA form, the CDR3 reads TGTGCCAGCAGCTTAGAACAGGGGGGCAGCAATCAGCCCCAGCATTTT. The chain has TRBV7-2 and TRBJ1-5, with 8 nucleotides matching TRBD1. V lost 1 base and J lost 1; bases outside the gene matches: 3. The CDR3 has 16 residues. Per the germline V gene, CDR1 is SGHTA and CDR2 is FQGNSA.